This is a list of T cell receptor beta chains from one sample in a study of shared clonotypes between healthy human individuals. Assay used: immunoSEQ multiplex PCR; TCRdb lists only in-frame clones, some missing. The data contain approximately 400,000 clones, around 96% of them singletons. Sequencing input: memory CD8+ T cells sorted from blood. The receptors shown here come from a man aged 30 to 39 in good health. CDR3s include the opening cysteine and the closing phenylalanine or tryptophan.

v_call: TRBV27; j_call: TRBJ2-7; cdr3_length: 13; cdr3_aa: CASSLGTGYEQYF
v_call: TRBV28; j_call: TRBJ1-2; cdr3_length: 12; cdr3_aa: CASSYQLGGYTF
v_call: TRBV5-6; j_call: TRBJ2-2; cdr3_length: 16; cdr3_aa: CASSRRSSGRVGELFF
v_call: TRBV10-3; j_call: TRBJ2-3; cdr3_length: 12; cdr3_aa: CAIWDLGDTQYF
v_call: TRBV28; j_call: TRBJ1-5; cdr3_length: 11; cdr3_aa: CASSRGQPQHF
v_call: TRBV30; j_call: TRBJ2-3; cdr3_length: 16; cdr3_aa: CAWSASRSLGLDTQYF
v_call: TRBV30; j_call: TRBJ1-2; cdr3_length: 13; cdr3_aa: CAWRKDGNYGYTF
v_call: TRBV7-9; j_call: TRBJ2-3; cdr3_length: 13; cdr3_aa: CASSQLTTDTQYF
v_call: TRBV19; j_call: TRBJ2-7; cdr3_length: 13; cdr3_aa: CASSGQTPYEQYF
v_call: TRBV6-1; j_call: TRBJ2-3; cdr3_length: 11; cdr3_aa: CASSEMDTQYF
v_call: TRBV11-3; j_call: TRBJ2-2; cdr3_length: 16; cdr3_aa: CASSLAGDSGTGELFF
v_call: TRBV19; j_call: TRBJ2-1; cdr3_length: 13; cdr3_aa: CASSIQRRNEQFF
v_call: TRBV2; j_call: TRBJ2-4; cdr3_length: 17; cdr3_aa: CASSTYGQLLAKNIQYF
v_call: TRBV19; j_call: TRBJ1-5; cdr3_length: 12; cdr3_aa: CASSIKDQPQHF